Below, one T cell receptor beta chain is given with its context. V lost 5 bases, J lost 7 bases, and 27 bases lay in between. The germline V gene has CDR1 SGHDN and CDR2 FVKESK. The CDR3 length is 17 residues. These data are taken from a study of blood T cell repertoires in COVID-19. Study background: The United States, Italy and Spain provided the acute and convalescent COVID-19 samples.

Original methodology: Amplification of reference gene primers provided the estimated nucleated cell counts. Generated by immunoSEQ multiplex PCR, the TCRdb table keeps only in-frame clones and is missing some. That table supplies the V and J calls and clone size; D and trimming were determined from the DNA. The table has 250,000 to 300,000 clones, 89% seen once. Sequencing used peripheral blood. The chain recombines TRBV14 with TRBJ2-7, with D possibly matching TRBD1 (6 bases). This TCR derives from a woman in her sixties or seventies with acute or convalescent COVID-19. The CDR3 region has the DNA TGTGCCAGCAGCGGGGTGGTAGGGGGATTCCCCCCTGGGGAGCAGTACTTC. This sequence encodes CASSGVVGGFPPGEQYF.